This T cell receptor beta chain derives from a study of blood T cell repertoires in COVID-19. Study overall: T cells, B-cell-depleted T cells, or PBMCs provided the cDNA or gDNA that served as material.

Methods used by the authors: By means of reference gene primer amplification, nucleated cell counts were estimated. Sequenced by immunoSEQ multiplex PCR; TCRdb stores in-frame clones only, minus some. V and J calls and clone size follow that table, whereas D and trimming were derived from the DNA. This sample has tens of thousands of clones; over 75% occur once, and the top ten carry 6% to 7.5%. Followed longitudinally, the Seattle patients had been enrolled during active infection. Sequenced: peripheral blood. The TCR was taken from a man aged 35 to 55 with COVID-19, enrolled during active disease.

CDR3 nucleotides: TGTGCCAGCAGGCCCAGCGGGGGTTTCTACGAGCAGTACTTC. It encodes CASRPSGGFYEQYF. The V gene is TRBV6-6, the J gene TRBJ2-7; TRBD2 aligns across 8 bases. The CDR3 has 14 residues. Unmatched junction bases numbered 7, after V lost 6 bases and J lost 3 bases. Germline assignment: CDR1 MNHNY and CDR2 SVGAGI (reference sequence).